Listed below are T cell receptor beta chains from one sample, sequenced in a study of T cell responses to AZD1222 COVID-19 vaccine. This table comes from immunoSEQ multiplex PCR, and its TCRdb copy is limited to in-frame clones, with some not included. In the table there are 170,000 or so clones, roughly nine tenths of which are singletons. The starting material was peripheral blood, obtained on day 0 of AZD1222 vaccination. The receptors derive from an adult in good health. The CDR3 runs from the conserved cysteine through the conserved F or W. Fields, in order: D gene, J gene, clone size, V gene, CDR3 protein, CDR3 DNA. The D gene is left open where the match is weak. A clone size is listed for some rows: how often the clone was seen (once, few, many), or a class if it is expanded.

D gene: NA
J gene: TRBJ1-1
clone size: NA
V gene: TRBV19
CDR3 protein: CASTQPRGTAEAFF
CDR3 DNA: TGTGCCAGTACCCAGCCTCGGGGAACCGCTGAAGCTTTCTTT

D gene: TRBD1
J gene: TRBJ2-7
clone size: NA
V gene: TRBV27
CDR3 protein: CASRMDRGYEQYF
CDR3 DNA: TGTGCCAGCAGGATGGACAGGGGCTACGAGCAGTACTTC

D gene: NA
J gene: TRBJ1-5
clone size: few
V gene: TRBV12-5
CDR3 protein: CASGLGLTNQPQHF
CDR3 DNA: TGTGCTAGTGGTTTGGGACTGACAAATCAGCCCCAGCATTTT

D gene: TRBD1
J gene: TRBJ2-5
clone size: NA
V gene: TRBV5-1
CDR3 protein: CASQAGTGSQETQYF
CDR3 DNA: TGCGCCAGTCAAGCCGGGACAGGGAGCCAAGAGACCCAGTACTTC

D gene: NA
J gene: TRBJ2-7
clone size: NA
V gene: TRBV2
CDR3 protein: CASSVGGAYEQYF
CDR3 DNA: TGTGCCAGCAGTGTCGGGGGTGCCTACGAGCAGTACTTC

D gene: NA
J gene: TRBJ1-1
clone size: NA
V gene: TRBV7-8
CDR3 protein: CASSDRDMNTEAFF
CDR3 DNA: TGTGCCAGCAGCGACCGGGACATGAACACTGAAGCTTTCTTT

D gene: NA
J gene: TRBJ1-5
clone size: NA
V gene: TRBV5-1
CDR3 protein: CASSLGDTNSNQPQHF
CDR3 DNA: TGCGCCAGCAGCTTGGGGGACACCAATAGCAATCAGCCCCAGCATTTT

D gene: NA
J gene: TRBJ2-5
clone size: NA
V gene: TRBV18
CDR3 protein: CASSPPEGRKTQYF
CDR3 DNA: TGTGCCAGCTCACCACCGGAGGGGAGAAAGACCCAGTACTTC

D gene: TRBD1
J gene: TRBJ1-2
clone size: NA
V gene: TRBV6-5
CDR3 protein: CASSRRTGEMDGYTF
CDR3 DNA: TGTGCCAGCAGTCGCCGGACAGGGGAGATGGATGGCTACACCTTC

D gene: NA
J gene: TRBJ1-5
clone size: NA
V gene: TRBV28
CDR3 protein: CASSLALGYQPQHF
CDR3 DNA: TGTGCCAGCAGTTTAGCCCTGGGATATCAGCCCCAGCATTTT

D gene: NA
J gene: TRBJ1-2
clone size: NA
V gene: TRBV19
CDR3 protein: CASSSLEGGSYGYTF
CDR3 DNA: TGTGCCAGTAGTAGCTTGGAGGGGGGATCCTATGGCTACACCTTC

D gene: NA
J gene: TRBJ2-7
clone size: NA
V gene: TRBV7-8
CDR3 protein: CASSLEVSSYEQYF
CDR3 DNA: TGTGCCAGCAGCTTAGAAGTTTCCTCCTACGAGCAGTACTTC

D gene: TRBD1
J gene: TRBJ1-5
clone size: NA
V gene: TRBV5-1
CDR3 protein: CASSPGTGTYSNQPQHF
CDR3 DNA: TGCGCCAGCAGCCCTGGGACAGGAACTTATAGCAATCAGCCCCAGCATTTT

D gene: NA
J gene: TRBJ2-2
clone size: once
V gene: TRBV12-3/TRBV12-4
CDR3 protein: CASSSPRTGELFF
CDR3 DNA: TGTGCCAGCAGTTCACCTCGAACCGGGGAGCTGTTTTTT

D gene: NA
J gene: TRBJ1-2
clone size: NA
V gene: TRBV9
CDR3 protein: CASSVGGVGLNYGYTF
CDR3 DNA: TGTGCCAGCAGCGTAGGGGGTGTGGGATTAAACTATGGCTACACCTTC

D gene: NA
J gene: TRBJ1-1
clone size: NA
V gene: TRBV7-9
CDR3 protein: CASSREQNTEAFF
CDR3 DNA: TGTGCCAGCAGCCGGGAACAGAACACTGAAGCTTTCTTT

D gene: NA
J gene: TRBJ1-3
clone size: NA
V gene: TRBV19
CDR3 protein: CASSLRFGGNGNTIYF
CDR3 DNA: TGTGCCAGTAGCCTCAGGTTCGGGGGGAATGGAAACACCATATATTTT

D gene: NA
J gene: TRBJ2-3
clone size: NA
V gene: TRBV7-2
CDR3 protein: CASSLVSSGSRTDTQYF
CDR3 DNA: TGTGCCAGCAGCTTAGTGTCCAGCGGAAGTCGCACAGATACGCAGTATTTT

D gene: NA
J gene: TRBJ2-2
clone size: NA
V gene: TRBV30
CDR3 protein: CAWSQDTGELFF
CDR3 DNA: TGTGCCTGGAGTCAGGATACCGGGGAGCTGTTTTTT

D gene: TRBD1
J gene: TRBJ1-1
clone size: NA
V gene: TRBV4-1
CDR3 protein: CASTGKTGMTTEAFF
CDR3 DNA: TGTGCCAGCACGGGTAAGACAGGGATGACCACTGAAGCTTTCTTT

D gene: TRBD2
J gene: TRBJ2-7
clone size: NA
V gene: TRBV28
CDR3 protein: CASSTRDYLSSYEQYF
CDR3 DNA: TGTGCCAGCAGTACCCGGGACTACCTAAGCTCCTACGAGCAGTACTTC

D gene: NA
J gene: TRBJ2-7
clone size: NA
V gene: TRBV12-3/TRBV12-4
CDR3 protein: CASSLGWAYEQYF
CDR3 DNA: TGTGCCAGCAGTTTAGGATGGGCCTACGAGCAGTACTTC

D gene: NA
J gene: TRBJ1-3
clone size: NA
V gene: TRBV19
CDR3 protein: CASSPVLSGNTIYF
CDR3 DNA: TGTGCCAGTAGTCCGGTACTCTCTGGAAACACCATATATTTT

D gene: TRBD2
J gene: TRBJ2-7
clone size: NA
V gene: TRBV30
CDR3 protein: CAWSDLGGEEQYF
CDR3 DNA: TGTGCCTGGAGCGACCTCGGGGGGGAGGAACAGTACTTC

D gene: NA
J gene: TRBJ1-1
clone size: few
V gene: TRBV6-5
CDR3 protein: CASSYFGGDMNTEAFF
CDR3 DNA: TGTGCCAGCAGTTACTTTGGGGGAGACATGAACACTGAAGCTTTCTTT

D gene: TRBD2
J gene: TRBJ2-3
clone size: NA
V gene: TRBV5-4
CDR3 protein: CASSIGGLARGVSTDTQYF
CDR3 DNA: TGTGCCAGCAGCATTGGGGGACTAGCCAGGGGGGTTAGCACAGATACGCAGTATTTT

D gene: NA
J gene: TRBJ2-7
clone size: NA
V gene: TRBV7-9
CDR3 protein: CASSLGTGDEQYF
CDR3 DNA: TGTGCCAGCAGCTTAGGGACTGGAGACGAGCAGTACTTC

D gene: NA
J gene: TRBJ2-1
clone size: NA
V gene: TRBV11-2
CDR3 protein: CASSLGYNEQFF
CDR3 DNA: TGTGCCAGCAGCTTGGGATACAATGAGCAGTTCTTC

D gene: TRBD1
J gene: TRBJ2-5
clone size: NA
V gene: TRBV5-1
CDR3 protein: CASSLGTAQETQYF
CDR3 DNA: TGCGCCAGCAGCCTAGGGACAGCCCAAGAGACCCAGTACTTC

D gene: TRBD1
J gene: TRBJ2-3
clone size: NA
V gene: TRBV11-3
CDR3 protein: CASSPGQGAGTDTQYF
CDR3 DNA: TGTGCCAGCAGCCCGGGACAGGGGGCTGGGACAGATACGCAGTATTTT

D gene: NA
J gene: TRBJ2-2
clone size: NA
V gene: TRBV4-1
CDR3 protein: CASSQEPGSSGELFF
CDR3 DNA: TGCGCCAGCAGCCAAGAGCCAGGGTCAAGCGGGGAGCTGTTTTTT

D gene: TRBD1
J gene: TRBJ2-3
clone size: NA
V gene: TRBV19
CDR3 protein: CASSISQGASTDTQYF
CDR3 DNA: TGTGCCAGTAGTATTTCACAGGGGGCTTCGACAGATACGCAGTATTTT

D gene: NA
J gene: TRBJ2-6
clone size: NA
V gene: TRBV27
CDR3 protein: CASSSLSSGANVLTF
CDR3 DNA: TGTGCCAGCAGTTCCCTCAGCTCTGGGGCCAACGTCCTGACTTTC

D gene: TRBD2
J gene: TRBJ2-1
clone size: NA
V gene: TRBV7-9
CDR3 protein: CASSSGLDGLAGSNEQFF
CDR3 DNA: TGTGCCAGCAGCTCGGGGCTGGACGGGCTAGCGGGTTCCAATGAGCAGTTCTTC

D gene: TRBD1
J gene: TRBJ2-7
clone size: NA
V gene: TRBV20-1
CDR3 protein: CSASSLQGGYVDEQYF
CDR3 DNA: TGCAGTGCTAGTTCACTACAGGGGGGTTATGTTGACGAGCAGTACTTC

D gene: NA
J gene: TRBJ2-7
clone size: NA
V gene: TRBV28
CDR3 protein: CASSPAQRETYEQYF
CDR3 DNA: TGTGCCAGCAGTCCGGCACAACGGGAAACCTACGAGCAGTACTTC

D gene: NA
J gene: TRBJ2-7
clone size: NA
V gene: TRBV6-1
CDR3 protein: CASSEAVTVISYEQYF
CDR3 DNA: TGTGCCAGCAGTGAAGCGGTGACAGTAATCTCCTACGAGCAGTACTTC

D gene: TRBD2
J gene: TRBJ2-3
clone size: NA
V gene: TRBV10-3
CDR3 protein: CAISGGMTSGKYTDTQYF
CDR3 DNA: TGTGCCATCAGTGGAGGGATGACTAGCGGAAAATACACAGATACGCAGTATTTT

D gene: NA
J gene: TRBJ1-5
clone size: NA
V gene: TRBV4-1
CDR3 protein: CASSQGFYSNQPQHF
CDR3 DNA: TGCGCCAGCAGCCAAGGGTTCTATAGCAATCAGCCCCAGCATTTT

D gene: TRBD1
J gene: TRBJ1-5
clone size: once
V gene: TRBV19
CDR3 protein: CASSMTGVPSQPQHF
CDR3 DNA: TGTGCCAGTAGTATGACAGGGGTCCCCTCTCAGCCCCAGCATTTT

D gene: TRBD1
J gene: TRBJ1-5
clone size: NA
V gene: TRBV5-6
CDR3 protein: CASTQGVWNQPQHF
CDR3 DNA: TGTGCCAGCACCCAGGGGGTATGGAATCAGCCCCAGCATTTT

D gene: TRBD2
J gene: TRBJ2-3
clone size: NA
V gene: TRBV5-1
CDR3 protein: CASSRAGEPDTQYF
CDR3 DNA: TGCGCCAGCAGCAGAGCGGGGGAGCCAGATACGCAGTATTTT